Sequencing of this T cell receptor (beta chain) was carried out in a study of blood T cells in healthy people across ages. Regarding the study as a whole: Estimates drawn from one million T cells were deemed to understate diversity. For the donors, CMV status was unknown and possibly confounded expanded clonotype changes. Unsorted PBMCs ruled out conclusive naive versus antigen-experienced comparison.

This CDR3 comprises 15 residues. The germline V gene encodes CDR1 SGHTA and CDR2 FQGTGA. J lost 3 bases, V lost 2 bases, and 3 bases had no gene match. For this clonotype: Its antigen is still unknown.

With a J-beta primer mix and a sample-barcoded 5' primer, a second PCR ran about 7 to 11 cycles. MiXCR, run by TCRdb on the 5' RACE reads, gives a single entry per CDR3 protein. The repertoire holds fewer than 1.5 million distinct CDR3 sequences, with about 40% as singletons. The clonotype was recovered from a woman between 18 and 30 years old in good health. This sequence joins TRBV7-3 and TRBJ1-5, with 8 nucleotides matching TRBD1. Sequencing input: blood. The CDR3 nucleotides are TGTGCCAGCAGCTTACAGGGGGCACCCAATCAGCCCCAGCATTTT. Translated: CASSLQGAPNQPQHF.